The 26 T cell receptor beta chains below come from one sample, sequenced in a study of blood T cell repertoires in COVID-19. Libraries were prepared by immunoSEQ multiplex PCR; TCRdb keeps only in-frame clonotypes and omits some of them. The repertoire holds some 150,000 clones, with just under 90% as singletons. The sequenced sample consisted of peripheral blood. All receptors come from a woman between 45 and 65 years old with active or convalescent COVID-19.

V is TRBV27 and J is TRBJ1-5; the D gene is possibly TRBD1 (5 bases). The V end was cut by 2 bases, the J end by 3 bases, with 8 bases between. This CDR3 has 14 residues. The germline V gene encodes CDR1 MNHEY and CDR2 SMNVEV (reference sequence). The CDR3 spells CASSLSRDNQPQHF. For the CDR3, the DNA is TGTGCCAGCAGTTTAAGCAGGGACAATCAGCCCCAGCATTTT.

The chain is built from TRBV5-1 and TRBJ2-1; 8 positions match TRBD2. This CDR3 has 16 residues. Unmatched junction bases numbered 5, after V lost 0 bases and J lost 3 bases. Germline CDR1 is SGHRS and CDR2 is YFSETQ. The CDR3 nucleotides are TGCGCCAGCAGCTTGGCCGATGCGGGGGGCTACAATGAGCAGTTCTTC. It translates to CASSLADAGGYNEQFF.

The chain uses TRBV10-3 and TRBJ2-7; TRBD1 matches at 12 bases. The CDR3 covers 13 residues. Germline CDR1 is ENHRY and CDR2 is SYGVKD. V trimming: 0 bases; J trimming: 13 bases; junction bases outside the gene matches: 4. CDR3 amino acids: CAISESGDRGRYF. The CDR3 DNA reads TGTGCCATCAGTGAGTCGGGGGACAGGGGGCGATACTTC.

V usage is TRBV4-3 and J usage is TRBJ1-2, with TRBD1 identical over 8 bases. The CDR3 totals 16 residues. Trimming cost V 1 base and J 5 bases; bases outside gene matches: 9. CDR1 is LGHNA and CDR2 is YSLEER in the germline V gene. CDR3 sequence (DNA): TGCGCCAGCAGCCAAGGGATAGACAGGGGCTCGTATGGCTACACCTTC. Residues: CASSQGIDRGSYGYTF.

CDR3 in amino acids: CASSQDRGSSYNSPLHF. The CDR3 DNA reads TGTGCCAGCAGCCAAGACAGGGGGAGCTCCTATAATTCACCCCTCCACTTT. The chain combines TRBV11-2 with TRBJ1-6, with TRBD1 matching over 9 bases. Trimming took 5 bases from V and 0 from J; bases not matched to a gene: 5. Germline V gene data show CDR1 as SGHAT and CDR2 as FQNNGV. The CDR3 length is 17 residues.

The chain has TRBV6-2 or TRBV6-3 and TRBJ2-3; 8 nucleotides agree with TRBD2. Germline V gene sequence: CDR1 MNHEY, CDR2 SVGEGT. The CDR3 is 19 amino acids. Trimming removed 0 bases from V and 2 bases from J; junction bases left unmatched: 13. The DNA for the CDR3 is TGTGCCAGCAGTTACTCCCTCGGGGGGGCTGAATGGAACACAGATACGCAGTATTTT. It codes for CASSYSLGGAEWNTDTQYF.

In its sample, this clone was seen once. V is TRBV7-8 and J is TRBJ1-4; a weak D match, TRBD1 (5 bases). The germline V and J ends were trimmed by 5 bases and 4 bases, with 20 bases remaining between them. The CDR3 has 17 residues. CDR1 and CDR2 (germline): SGHVS, FQNEAQ. The CDR3 sequence is CASSLDASGSNNEKLFF. CDR3 nucleotide sequence: TGTGCCAGCAGCCTTGATGCCTCAGGGTCGAATAATGAAAAACTGTTTTTT.

The rearrangement links TRBV5-1 to TRBJ2-3; 10 bases map to TRBD2. CDR3 length: 15 amino acids. Unmatched junction bases numbered 2, after V lost 0 bases and J lost 4 bases. Germline V gene lookup returns CDR1 SGHRS and CDR2 YFSETQ. CDR3 loop: CASSLDLAGADTQYF. The CDR3 region has the DNA TGCGCCAGCAGCTTGGATCTAGCGGGAGCAGATACGCAGTATTTT.

This clone appeared a single time. V usage is TRBV7-2 and J usage is TRBJ2-7, with 9 bases matching TRBD1. V lost 3 bases and J lost 4; bases outside the gene matches: 4. Germline CDR1 is SGHTA and CDR2 is FQGNSA. CDR3 length: 14 amino acids. The CDR3 DNA is TGTGCCAGCAGCTTTACGGGACAGGGTTACGAGCAGTACTTC. It is translated as CASSFTGQGYEQYF.

This chain uses TRBV25-1 with TRBJ1-3; TRBD1 matches at 7 bases. The CDR3 length is 14 residues. Germline V CDR1 and CDR2: MGHDK, SYGVNS. V trimming: 6 bases; J trimming: 2 bases; junction bases outside the gene matches: 4. CDR3 coding DNA: TGTGCCAGCAGCCGAACAGGGGCTGGAAACACCATATATTTT. Encoded protein: CASSRTGAGNTIYF. Supplemented by reference TRBV25-1 and TRBJ1-3, the full variable domain reads EADIYQTPRYLVIGTGKKITLECSQTMGHDKMYWYQQDPGMELHLIHYSYGVNSTEKGDLSSESTVSRIRTEHFPLTLESARPSHTSQYLCASSRTGAGNTIYFGEGSWLTVV.

This chain links TRBV5-4 with TRBJ2-7; TRBD1 might be the D (6 bases). Germline CDR1 SGHNT, CDR2 YYREEE (reference sequence). The CDR3 is 14 residues long. V lost 0 bases to trimming and J lost 6 bases, with 13 bases between them. CDR3: CASSLARGLGEQYF. CDR3 DNA sequence: TGTGCCAGCAGCTTGGCTAGGGGGTTGGGCGAGCAGTACTTC.

The chain is built from TRBV4-1 and TRBJ2-1; D not resolved. CDR1 is MGHRA and CDR2 is YSYEKL in the germline V gene. The V end lost 1 base, the J end lost 7 bases, and 5 bases lay between the germline ends. The CDR3 has 12 residues. CDR3 coding DNA: TGCGCCAGCAGCCAAGCCCAAAATGAGCAGTTCTTC. Its translation is CASSQAQNEQFF.

The J gene is TRBJ1-2, the V gene TRBV4-1; D not resolved. Trimming pared 3 bases from V and 2 bases from J, leaving 10 bases between. The CDR3 is made up of 14 amino acids. Germline loops: CDR1 MGHRA, CDR2 YSYEKL. CDR3 sequence: CASSQGLANYGYTF. CDR3 DNA sequence: TGCGCCAGCAGCCAGGGCCTGGCAAACTATGGCTACACCTTC.

This clone came up once. The V call is TRBV27, the J call TRBJ2-1; 7 bases line up with TRBD2. This CDR3 has 17 amino acids. The V gene end was trimmed by 0 bases and the J gene end by 3 bases; junction bases not matched to a gene: 8. CDR1 is MNHEY and CDR2 is SMNVEV in the germline V gene (reference sequence). CDR3 residues: CASSLSTVGLIYNEQFF. The DNA of the CDR3 is TGTGCCAGCAGTTTATCTACCGTGGGACTAATCTACAATGAGCAGTTCTTC.

V is TRBV19 and J is TRBJ2-1, with 8 bases identical to TRBD2. CDR3 length equals 16 residues. CDR1 is LNHDA and CDR2 is SQIVND in the germline V gene (reference sequence). After removal of 5 bases from V and 2 bases from J, the junction contained 8 bases not matched to a gene. CDR3 residues: CASSVQSGGPYNEQFF. CDR3 nucleotides: TGTGCCAGTAGTGTACAGTCGGGGGGGCCCTACAATGAGCAGTTCTTC.

This clone was found a few times. The genes are TRBV29-1 and TRBJ2-2; perhaps TRBD1 as D (6 bases). The CDR3 is made up of 16 amino acids. V was trimmed by 3 bases and J by 6 bases, leaving 20 bases between them. The germline CDR1 and CDR2 sequences are SQVTM and ANQGSEA. CDR3: CSVDLGQRATPGELFF. The CDR3 nucleotides are TGCAGCGTTGATCTAGGACAGCGTGCGACGCCCGGGGAGCTGTTTTTT.

Note on this clone: Other DNA sequences in this sample translate to the same CDR3. V is TRBV6-2 or TRBV6-3 and J is TRBJ2-5, with a possible D match to TRBD2 (6 bases). Trimming shortened V by 0 bases and J by 5 bases, and 13 bases separated the two germline ends. The CDR3 totals 15 residues. Germline loops: CDR1 MNHEY, CDR2 SVGEGT. Written as DNA, the CDR3 is TGTGCCAGCAGTTACTCCTTGGGAGGCCGGGAGACCCAGTACTTC. Its translation: CASSYSLGGRETQYF.

A word on this clone: The junction does not match germline at one end; this may be a read error. The chain recombines TRBV6-2 or TRBV6-3 with TRBJ1-1; 12 nucleotides align to TRBD1. The germline CDR1 and CDR2 sequences are MNHEY and SVGEGT. This CDR3 region has 11 residues. CDR3 protein: CASSSPGQGAF. As DNA, the CDR3 is TGTGCCAGCAGTTCCCCGGGACAGGGGGCGTTT.

The chain recombines TRBV9 with TRBJ2-1; D remains ambiguous. Trimming shortened V by 3 bases and J by 3 bases, and 7 bases separated the two germline ends. CDR1 is SGDLS and CDR2 is YYNGEE in the germline V gene. This CDR3 contains 13 residues. DNA for the CDR3: TGTGCCAGCAGCGGAGGATTCTACAATGAGCAGTTCTTC. Residues: CASSGGFYNEQFF.

The chain couples TRBV5-1 to TRBJ2-7; a weak D match, TRBD1 (7 bases). V lost 0 bases to trimming and J lost 5 bases, with 18 bases between them. This CDR3 has 16 amino acids. The germline V gene encodes CDR1 SGHRS and CDR2 YFSETQ. Written as DNA, the CDR3 is TGCGCCAGCAGCTTGGTCCGGGGACAGCGGGTTGACGAGCAGTACTTC. Translating it yields CASSLVRGQRVDEQYF.

This rearrangement joins TRBV4-3 to TRBJ2-7; D is perhaps TRBD1 (7 bases). CDR1 LGHNA and CDR2 YSLEER come from the germline V gene. The CDR3 has 15 residues. V was cut by 6 bases and J by 0 bases, with 15 bases left in between. The CDR3 protein is CASRHHRGLSYEQYF. The CDR3 DNA reads TGCGCCAGCAGACACCACAGGGGACTCTCCTACGAGCAGTACTTC.

The chain joins TRBV11-2 to TRBJ2-7; the D is unclear. V was cut by 1 base and J by 4 bases, with 11 bases left in between. CDR1 SGHAT and CDR2 FQNNGV come from the germline V gene. This CDR3 spans 14 amino acids. The CDR3 spells CASSLAPNGYEQYF. For the CDR3, the DNA is TGTGCCAGCAGCTTAGCGCCGAACGGGTACGAGCAGTACTTC.

This clone turned up a few times. The gene calls are TRBV2 and TRBJ2-1; 10 nucleotides align to TRBD2. This CDR3 spans 15 amino acids. The V gene's germline CDR1 is SNHLY and CDR2 FYNNEI. V lost 6 bases, J lost 4 bases, and 6 bases stayed unmatched. The CDR3 is CASRPGLARYNEQFF. Written as DNA, the CDR3 is TGTGCCAGCAGGCCGGGACTAGCGCGATACAATGAGCAGTTCTTC.

V gene TRBV7-2 combines with J gene TRBJ1-1; TRBD1 matches 8 bases. Germline CDR1 is SGHTA and CDR2 is FQGNSA. The junction had 6 bases not matched to a gene; V was cut back by 5 bases and J by 4 bases. This CDR3 is 14 amino acids long. CDR3 in DNA: TGTGCCAGCAGCCTACGACAGGGGACCACTGAAGCTTTCTTT. Encoded protein: CASSLRQGTTEAFF.

The gene calls are TRBV6-1 and TRBJ1-2; D gene uncertain. V gave up 2 bases and J gave up 5 bases, with 9 bases separating them. The germline gives CDR1 MNHNS, CDR2 SASEGT. This CDR3 contains 13 residues. The CDR3 protein is CASSEWRPYGYTF. CDR3 sequence (DNA): TGTGCCAGCAGTGAATGGAGACCTTATGGCTACACCTTC.

The chain has TRBV5-1 and TRBJ1-1, with no clear D. V was cut by 0 bases and J by 0 bases, with 12 bases left in between. Germline V gene data show CDR1 as SGHRS and CDR2 as YFSETQ. This CDR3 spans 16 amino acids. The CDR3 spells CASSLGGGSLNTEAFF. The DNA of the CDR3 is TGCGCCAGCAGCTTGGGAGGAGGGTCCTTGAACACTGAAGCTTTCTTT.